One sample yielded the 20 T cell receptor beta chains listed below, sequenced in a study of preoperative IRX-2 immunotherapy in early breast cancer. Specified treatment: preoperative locoregional IRX-2 cytokine immunotherapy. Generated by immunoSEQ multiplex PCR, the TCRdb table keeps only in-frame clones and is missing some. The table has over 25,000 clones, about 81% seen once. The source material was lymph node tissue, sampled after IRX-2 immunotherapy. These receptors came from a human donor with breast cancer.

V and J are TRBV11-3 and TRBJ1-1, with D uncertain. The germline V gene has CDR1 SGHNT and CDR2 YENEEA. The ends were cut back, 3 bases at V and 5 bases at J, with 13 bases in the middle. The CDR3 sequence is 14 residues long. The CDR3, as DNA: TGTGCCAGCAGCTTGATAGCTATTAGGACTGAAGCTTTCTTT. As protein: CASSLIAIRTEAFF.

The genes are TRBV6-8 and TRBJ2-7; TRBD1 is a possible D gene (5 bases). V lost 0 bases, J lost 4 bases, and 19 bases lay in between. This CDR3 is built from 17 residues. CDR1 and CDR2 (germline): MNHGY, SAAAGT. CDR3 in amino acids: CASSYSAGGRDEYEQYF. The CDR3 DNA reads as TGTGCCAGCAGTTACTCCGCAGGCGGCAGGGATGAATACGAGCAGTACTTC.

This clone was counted between two and nine times. One end of the junction varies from germline; a read error may be responsible. The chain has TRBV6-8 and TRBJ2-5; D is uncertain. This CDR3 has 12 amino acids. CDR1 is MNHGY and CDR2 is SAAAGT in the germline V gene. The CDR3 reads CASSDSIWTQYF. CDR3 DNA sequence: TGTGCCAGCAGTGACTCGATCTGGACCCAGTACTTC.

The CDR3: CASSLRSSGANVLTF. The CDR3 DNA reads as TGCGCCAGCAGCTTGAGAAGCTCTGGGGCCAACGTCCTGACTTTC. This sequence joins TRBV5-1 and TRBJ2-6; no clear D gene. V was trimmed by 1 base and J by 0 bases, leaving 5 bases between them. Germline V lookup: CDR1 SGHRS, CDR2 YFSETQ. The CDR3 runs 15 residues.

The chain carries TRBV6-7 and TRBJ1-3; tentative D call: TRBD1 (5 bases). TRBV6-7 carries the ORF label, with uncertain function. This CDR3 region has 16 residues. V was pared by 5 bases and J by 0 bases, with 14 bases between. CDR3 residues: CASSGVGTSSGNTIYF. As DNA, the CDR3 is TGTGCCAGCAGTGGGGTAGGGACGAGCTCTGGAAACACCATATATTTT.

This clone counts as medium-sized. The rearrangement links TRBV6-8 to TRBJ1-3; D ambiguous. The CDR3 extends over 15 amino acids. With 7 bases removed from V and 0 bases from J, the gap between germline ends came to 13 bases. The germline V gene has CDR1 MNHGY and CDR2 SAAAGT. CDR3 residues: CASTPLADSGNTIYF. CDR3 DNA sequence: TGTGCCAGCACCCCCCTAGCGGACTCTGGAAACACCATATATTTT.

This clone was counted a single time. The rearrangement uses TRBV11-3 and TRBJ1-3, with no clear D. Trimming shortened V by 3 bases and J by 1 base, and 10 bases separated the two germline ends. The CDR3 totals 15 residues. Germline CDR1 is SGHNT and CDR2 is YENEEA. For the CDR3, the DNA is TGTGCCAGCAGCTTGTGGTCAACATCTGGAAACACCATATATTTT. Its translation: CASSLWSTSGNTIYF.

This clone has just one count. The CDR3, as DNA: TGTGCCAGCAGCCAAGATTCGTGGACAGCGAACACCGGGGAGCTGTTTTTT. Translating gives CASSQDSWTANTGELFF. This chain joins TRBV14 and TRBJ2-2; tentative D call: TRBD1 (6 bases). The CDR3 contains 17 residues. Per the germline V gene, CDR1 is SGHDN and CDR2 is FVKESK. V lost 0 bases to trimming and J lost 0 bases, with 11 bases between them.

This clone has only a few counts. The chain uses TRBV30 and TRBJ1-4; D unclear. Germline V gives CDR1 GTSNPN, CDR2 SVGIG (reference sequence). CDR3 length equals 15 residues. V lost 0 bases and J 5 bases, leaving 13 bases between the germline ends. Here the CDR3 DNA reads TGTGCCTGGAGTGTATTAGGAGGTTGGAATGAAAAACTGTTTTTT. Translated: CAWSVLGGWNEKLFF.

The rearrangement links TRBV11-3 to TRBJ1-6, with D maybe TRBD1 (6 bases). With 5 bases removed from V and 9 bases from J, the gap between germline ends came to 14 bases. The CDR3 contains 14 residues. Germline V CDR1 and CDR2: SGHNT, YENEEA. CDR3 nucleotide sequence: TGTGCCAGCAGCAACCTACGGACAGTTTCACCCCTCCACTTT. Protein product: CASSNLRTVSPLHF.

The CDR3 protein is CAWRFGGRDTGELFF. In DNA form, the CDR3 reads TGTGCCTGGAGGTTTGGAGGGAGGGACACCGGGGAGCTGTTTTTT. The chain has TRBV30 and TRBJ2-2, with 7 bases lining up with TRBD2. Trimming cost V 3 bases and J 3 bases; bases outside gene matches: 7. The CDR3 has 15 residues. Germline lookup yields CDR1 GTSNPN and CDR2 SVGIG (reference sequence). The complete variable domain, with remaining parts taken from reference TRBV30 and TRBJ2-2, reads SQTIHQWPATLVQPVGSPLSLECTVEGTSNPNLYWYRQAAGRGLQLLFYSVGIGQISSEVPQNLSASRPQDRQFILSSKKLLLSDSGFYLCAWRFGGRDTGELFFGEGSRLTVL.

V gene TRBV15 combines with J gene TRBJ2-7; tentatively, D is TRBD1 (5 bases). Trimming cost V 1 base and J 2 bases, with 12 bases left between them. This CDR3 has 15 residues. Germline V gene data show CDR1 as LNHNV and CDR2 as YYDKDF (reference sequence). The CDR3 bases are TGTGCCACCAGCAGAGGGACAACCCAAACCTACGAGCAGTACTTC. This gives the protein CATSRGTTQTYEQYF.

The genes are TRBV6-8 and TRBJ2-7; D might be TRBD1 (6 bases). In germline, CDR1 is MNHGY, CDR2 SAAAGT. The V and J ends lost 10 bases and 1 base respectively, with 14 bases between them. This CDR3 is 13 amino acids long. In DNA form, the CDR3 reads TGTGCCAAAGTGACAGGAATTTCCTACGAGCAGTACTTC. It encodes CAKVTGISYEQYF.

The genes are TRBV2 and TRBJ2-1; 14 nucleotides align to TRBD2. Per the germline V gene, CDR1 is SNHLY and CDR2 is FYNNEI. The CDR3 extends over 15 amino acids. J gave up 7 bases and V 6 bases, and 5 bases lay outside the gene matches. This chain's CDR3 is CASRTSGGAWNEQFF. CDR3 bases: TGTGCCAGCAGGACTAGCGGGGGGGCTTGGAATGAGCAGTTCTTC.

This chain connects TRBV19 to TRBJ1-5; D unclear. There are 14 residues in the CDR3. Germline CDR1 reads LNHDA; CDR2 reads SQIVND (reference sequence). The V and J ends lost 3 bases and 3 bases respectively, with 9 bases between them. Written as DNA, the CDR3 is TGTGCCAGTAGTATCACTCGAAACAATCAGCCCCAGCATTTT. It codes for CASSITRNNQPQHF. The whole variable domain, filled in from reference TRBV19 and TRBJ1-5, reads DGGITQSPKYLFRKEGQNVTLSCEQNLNHDAMYWYRQDPGQGLRLIYYSQIVNDFQKGDIAEGYSVSREKKESFPLTVTSAQKNPTAFYLCASSITRNNQPQHFGDGTRLSIL.

This clone has only a few counts. The rearrangement joins TRBV19 to TRBJ1-4; no firm D call. V gave up 4 bases and J gave up 8 bases, with 8 bases separating them. CDR1 and CDR2 from the germline V gene are LNHDA and SQIVND (reference sequence). This CDR3 contains 12 residues. This chain's CDR3 is CASSRGGEKLFF. The DNA of the CDR3 is TGTGCCAGTAGTAGGGGAGGCGAAAAACTGTTTTTT. The complete variable domain, with remaining parts taken from reference TRBV19 and TRBJ1-4, reads DGGITQSPKYLFRKEGQNVTLSCEQNLNHDAMYWYRQDPGQGLRLIYYSQIVNDFQKGDIAEGYSVSREKKESFPLTVTSAQKNPTAFYLCASSRGGEKLFFGSGTQLSVL.

The rearrangement joins TRBV6-8 to TRBJ1-6; perhaps TRBD1 as D (5 bases). Between the trimmed V and J ends, which lost 2 bases and 8 bases, there was a span of 10 bases. This CDR3 region has 14 residues. From germline, CDR1 is MNHGY and CDR2 SAAAGT. This CDR3 is CASSYGPGDSPLHF. The CDR3, as DNA: TGTGCCAGCAGTTACGGGCCGGGGGATTCACCCCTCCACTTT.

This chain joins TRBV28 and TRBJ1-2; D gene ambiguous. Trimming cost V 3 bases and J 4 bases, with 9 bases left between them. Germline CDR1 MDHEN, CDR2 SYDVKM. This CDR3 has 13 residues. The CDR3 DNA follows: TGTGCCAGCAGTTTTCCCCGGACCTATGGCTACACCTTC. Its protein is CASSFPRTYGYTF.

CDR3 in amino acids: CASSASQDRPKQYV. The CDR3 nucleotides read TGTGCCAGCAGTGCCTCACAGGACAGGCCAAAGCAGTACGTC. The J gene is TRBJ2-7, the V gene TRBV28; 7 bases agree with TRBD1. This CDR3 contains 14 residues. The V gene end was trimmed by 5 bases and the J gene end by 8 bases; junction bases not matched to a gene: 12. Germline loops: CDR1 MDHEN, CDR2 SYDVKM.

This chain joins TRBV10-2 and TRBJ2-3; 10 bases align to TRBD2. The V gene's germline CDR1 is WSHSY and CDR2 SAAADI. With V trimmed by 5 bases and J by 6 bases, 11 bases remained unmatched. CDR3 length equals 16 residues. The CDR3 here is CASSPGLASVGDTQYF. CDR3 in DNA: TGCGCCAGCAGTCCGGGACTAGCGTCGGTTGGGGATACGCAGTATTTT.